This T cell receptor (beta chain) appears in the sequencing data of a study of monozygotic twins with inflammatory bowel disease. In regard to this clonotype: The antigen is not known.

CDR3 size: 12 residues. Germline CDR1 and CDR2: SGDLS and YYNGEE. Study conclusions and caveats: The co-twins with IBD showed lower TCRbeta diversity (inverse Simpson) than their healthy siblings. None of the different T cell subtypes could be distinguished from one another.

From its re-call of the 5' RACE reads, TCRdb lists each CDR3 protein once, without DNA. Its table records approximately 330,000 distinct CDR3 sequences. The sequencing sample was made of blood. The TCR sequence derives from a human donor with ulcerative colitis or Crohn's disease, or a healthy co-twin of an affected twin (not recorded which). The J gene is TRBJ2-2, the V gene TRBV9; with no DNA, the TCRdb D assignment of TRBD1 cannot be verified. The CDR3 loop is CASSEGGGELFF.